This section outlines one T cell receptor (beta chain) sequence together with its context. Its cognate antigen has yet to be identified. No clone much larger than this one lies a single base away; base qualities are absent. CDR1 MNHEY and CDR2 SMNVEV were looked up in the germline V gene (reference sequence). Compared with germline, V lacks 5 bases and J lacks 8 bases; bases without a gene match: 14. Including the terminal cysteine and phenylalanine, the CDR3 comprises 15 residues. Only the CDR3 portion is preserved as DNA: 45 bases, with reading frame beginning at the first base. The CDR3 regions of human TCRbeta chains were analyzed by immunosequencing. Per the source publication's procedure: Repertoire TCRs were checked for matches against a reference library of SARS-CoV-2-specific TCRs that had been generated using the MIRA antigen-specificity platform. Breadth was defined as the fraction of unique TCRs that were SARS-CoV-2-associated, and depth was defined as the fraction of total T cells that were SARS-CoV-2-associated. Using the MIRA data, each spike-specific TCR was mapped to the spike region that the TCR reacts to and placed in a CD4 or CD8 class. Log10-transformed breadth and depth values were compared by one-way ANOVA with Sidak's multiple comparisons tests. TCRdb carries this immuneACCESS record with in-frame sequences only. Its versions omit some clonotypes, under half of them owing to an unresolved V gene in the studies checked, with the rest unexplained. V, J and clone size derive from that table, while D and trimming were established from the DNA sequence. The sample records 110,000 or so clones, 88% of which are singletons. The top ten clones comprise around 6% of the sample.

The time point label here, explained by the study, means: about 28 days (+/-7) after the second vaccine dose. AZD1222 recipients with second doses at about 4 weeks or about 12 weeks were pooled, because spike-specific TCR depth and breadth did not differ between schedules. The vaccinee samples were drawn from two UK trials, COV001 and COV002, one of which was a single-blind randomized controlled phase 2/3 trial testing AZD1222 (ChAdOx1 nCoV-19) in healthy adults. Trial participant PBMC samples were collected at day 0 and day 28 after the second dose for TCRbeta chain sequencing. The sample is drawn from a study of T cell responses to AZD1222 COVID-19 vaccine (dated by TCRdb to the early 2020s). Regarding the research as a whole: TCR sequencing covered 233 trial participants: 200 to 210 given two doses of AZD1222 and 26 given two doses of MenACWY control vaccine. Trial participants were enrolled into age subgroups of 18-55, 56-69 and 70-plus years, which contained around 140, 26 and 57 TCR-sequenced participants, respectively.

The full study reports these points: A significant rise in spike-specific TCR breadth and depth was observed after two AZD1222 doses relative to day 0 and relative to MenACWY recipients. The vaccine-associated CD4 TCRs covered the entire spike protein, and the dominant responses fell in regions 160-218 and 743-854. Reportedly, close to half of the unique spike-specific TCRs recognized epitopes lying outside the regions that are mutated in the B.1.351 and B.1.1.7 variants. Participants were mostly white British and included more females than males, and it was suggested by the authors that clonal diversity may have been underestimated. Because no day 14 peak-response samples were available, the repertoires could be characterized only after the peak T cell response. In the small 56-69-year group, the increase in depth fell short of significance, most likely because of low power. Conclusions about previously exposed vaccinees are limited because only a handful of AZD1222 recipients were SARS-CoV-2 seropositive at baseline.

The rearranged segments are TRBV27 and TRBJ1-2; TRBD1 matches 7 bases in the middle. The sequence was obtained from an adult who received the AZD1222 COVID-19 vaccine. The sample consisted of peripheral blood, taken 28 days after the second AZD1222 dose. The CDR3 reads CASSLQGMTGGGYTF. The bases read TGTGCCAGCAGTCTACAGGGGATGACTGGGGGGGGCTACACCTTC.